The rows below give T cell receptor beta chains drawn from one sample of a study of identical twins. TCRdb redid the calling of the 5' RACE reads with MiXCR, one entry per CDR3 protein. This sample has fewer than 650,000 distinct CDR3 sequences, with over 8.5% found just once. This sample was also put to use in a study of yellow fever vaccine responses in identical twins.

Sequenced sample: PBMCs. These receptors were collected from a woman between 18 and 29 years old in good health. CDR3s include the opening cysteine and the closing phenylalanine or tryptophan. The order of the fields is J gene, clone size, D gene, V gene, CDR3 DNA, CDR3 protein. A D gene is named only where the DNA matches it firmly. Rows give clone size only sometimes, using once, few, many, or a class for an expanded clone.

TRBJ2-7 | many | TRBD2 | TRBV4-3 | TGCGCCAGCAGCCAAGCCCCGGGACTAGCTGACGAGCAGTACTTC | CASSQAPGLADEQYF
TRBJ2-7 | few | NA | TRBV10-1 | TGCGCCAGCACGAGCTACGAGCAGTACTTC | CASTSYEQYF
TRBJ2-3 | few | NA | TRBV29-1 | TGCAGCGTTGCAGCGACGGTTACGAGCACAGATACGCAGTATTTT | CSVAATVTSTDTQYF
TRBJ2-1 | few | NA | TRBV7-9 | TGTGCCAGCAGCATATACGAAGGTAATGAGCAGTTCTTC | CASSIYEGNEQFF
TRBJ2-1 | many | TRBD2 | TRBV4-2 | TGTGCCAGCAGCCAAGGGGGGGGACTAGCGGTCTCGTACAATGAGCAGTTCTTC | CASSQGGGLAVSYNEQFF
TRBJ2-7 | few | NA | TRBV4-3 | TGCGCCAGCAGCCAAGATCGATGGGTCTACGAGCAGTACTTC | CASSQDRWVYEQYF
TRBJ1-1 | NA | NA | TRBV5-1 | TGCGCCAGCAGCTTGGGGGCAGCTTGGAACACTGAAGCTTTCTTT | CASSLGAAWNTEAFF
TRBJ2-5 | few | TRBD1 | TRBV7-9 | TGTGCCAGCGGGGGACAGGGAACGCAAGAGACCCAGTACTTC | CASGGQGTQETQYF
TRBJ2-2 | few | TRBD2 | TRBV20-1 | TGCAGTGCTAGAGATTTGACTAGCGGGGTGAACACCGGGGAGCTGTTTTTT | CSARDLTSGVNTGELFF
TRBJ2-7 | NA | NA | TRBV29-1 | TGCAGCGTTACAGGGGGGGGCTACGAGCAGTACTTC | CSVTGGGYEQYF
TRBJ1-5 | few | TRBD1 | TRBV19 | TGTGCCACCAGGGCCGACAGGGATAGCAATCAGCCCCAGCATTTT | CATRADRDSNQPQHF
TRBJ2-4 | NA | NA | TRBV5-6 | TGTGCCAGCAGCTTGGGGGGGGGGCCCCGGTTGAACATTCAGTACTTC | CASSLGGGPRLNIQYF
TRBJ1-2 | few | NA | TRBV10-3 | TGTGCCACTAACAGGGATGACTATGGCTACACCTTC | CATNRDDYGYTF
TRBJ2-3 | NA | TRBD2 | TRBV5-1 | TGCGCCAGCAGACAAAGCGGGGGTGGCACAGATACGCAGTATTTT | CASRQSGGGTDTQYF
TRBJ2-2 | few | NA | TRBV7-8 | TGTGCCAGCAGCTTGCTACACACCGGGGAGCTGTTTTTT | CASSLLHTGELFF
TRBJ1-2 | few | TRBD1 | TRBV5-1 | TGCGCCAGCAGCCCCGGACAGGGGGTGATCCGGGGTGGCTACACCTTC | CASSPGQGVIRGGYTF
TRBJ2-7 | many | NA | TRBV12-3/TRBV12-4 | TGTGCCAGCAGTTTAGGGGATTACTCCTACGAGCAGTACTTC | CASSLGDYSYEQYF
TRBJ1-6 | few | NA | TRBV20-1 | TGCAGTGCCTCTTGGGATCAGAGTTCACCCCTCCACTTT | CSASWDQSSPLHF
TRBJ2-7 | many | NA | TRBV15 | TGTGCCACCAGCAGAGATTCCTACGAGCAGTACTTC | CATSRDSYEQYF
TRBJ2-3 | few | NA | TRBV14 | TGTGCCAGCAGCCAGGCGGACAGTTCAGATACGCAGTATTTT | CASSQADSSDTQYF
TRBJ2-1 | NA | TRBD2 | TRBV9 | TGTGCCAGCAGCGTCGAACACTGGACTAGCGGAAATGAGCAGTTCTTC | CASSVEHWTSGNEQFF
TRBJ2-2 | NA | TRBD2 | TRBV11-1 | TGTGCCAGCAGCCAAAAGGCAGGGACTAGTAATAACACCGGGGAGCTGTTTTTT | CASSQKAGTSNNTGELFF
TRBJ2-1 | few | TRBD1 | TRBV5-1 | TGCGCCAGCAGCTTATCCGGGACAGTGGCTTTTTCGGGTGAGCAGTTCTTC | CASSLSGTVAFSGEQFF
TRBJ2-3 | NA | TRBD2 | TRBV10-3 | TGTGCCTCATCCGGGACTAGCACTAGCACAGATACGCAGTATTTT | CASSGTSTSTDTQYF
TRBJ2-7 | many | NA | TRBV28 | TGTGCCAGCAGTCTTCCTACGGAAACCTACGAGCAGTACTTC | CASSLPTETYEQYF
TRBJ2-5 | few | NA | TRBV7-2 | TGTGCCAGCAGCTTCGTAGGGGCGCCCGTAGAGACCCAGTACTTC | CASSFVGAPVETQYF
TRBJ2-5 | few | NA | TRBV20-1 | TGCAGTGCTAGAGAGACCAAACAAGAGACCCAGTACTTC | CSARETKQETQYF
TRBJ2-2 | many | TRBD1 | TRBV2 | TGTGCCAGCACTCAGGGGGCAGGCGGGTCTGGGGAGCTGTTTTTT | CASTQGAGGSGELFF
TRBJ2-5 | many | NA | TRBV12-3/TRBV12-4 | TGTGCCAGCAGTACTCTACGACTGAGGGAGACCCAGTACTTC | CASSTLRLRETQYF
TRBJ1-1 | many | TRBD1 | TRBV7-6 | TGTGCCAGCAGCTTAGTAGGGGGCAGGGCTGAAGCTTTCTTT | CASSLVGGRAEAFF
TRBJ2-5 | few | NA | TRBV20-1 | TGCAGTGCTAGAGAGACCCAGTACTTC | CSARETQYF
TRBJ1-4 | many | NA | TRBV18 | TGTGCCAGCTCACCAGGGAATGAAAAACTGTTTTTT | CASSPGNEKLFF
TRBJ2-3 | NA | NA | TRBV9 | TGTGCCAGCAGCGTGTTTCGAGATCCCTTCTCGCTATATTTT | CASSVFRDPFSLYF
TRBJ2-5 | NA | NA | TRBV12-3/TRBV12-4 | TGTGCCAGTCTGGCCGGGGATCGGGAGACCCAGTACTTC | CASLAGDRETQYF
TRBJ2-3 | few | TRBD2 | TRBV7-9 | TGTGCCAGCAGTTCCCGAAACAGCGGGATTGTAAAAGATACGCAGTATTTT | CASSSRNSGIVKDTQYF
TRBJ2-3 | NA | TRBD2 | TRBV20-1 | TGCAGTGCTAGAGACCTACTAGCGGGGGTTCAATTCTCTAGCACAGATACGCAGTATTTT | CSARDLLAGVQFSSTDTQYF
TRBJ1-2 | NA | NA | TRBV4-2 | TGTGCCAGCAGCCAAGCCCCAGAAGGATATGGCTACACCTTC | CASSQAPEGYGYTF
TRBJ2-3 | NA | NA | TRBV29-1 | TGCAGCGTTGATGAATCAAACACAGATACGCAGTATTTT | CSVDESNTDTQYF
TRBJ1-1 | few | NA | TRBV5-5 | TGTGCCAGCAGCTTGTGGCAGGGCACTGAAGCTTTCTTT | CASSLWQGTEAFF
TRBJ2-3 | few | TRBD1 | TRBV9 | TGTGCCAGCAGCGACGGACAGGGGGGAGCAGATACGCAGTATTTT | CASSDGQGGADTQYF
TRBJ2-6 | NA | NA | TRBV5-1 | TGCGCCAGCAGCTTGTACGGGGAACCTGGGGCCAACGTCCTGACTTTC | CASSLYGEPGANVLTF
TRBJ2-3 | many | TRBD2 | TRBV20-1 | TGCAGTGCTAGAGCCCCTAGCGGGAGAGTACGAAGCACAGATACGCAGTATTTT | CSARAPSGRVRSTDTQYF
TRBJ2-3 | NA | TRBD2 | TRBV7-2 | TGTGCCAGCAGCTCCTCGGGTAGCGGGAGGGTGGATACGCAGTATTTT | CASSSSGSGRVDTQYF
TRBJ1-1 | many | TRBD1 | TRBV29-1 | TGCAGCGTTAGTCGGACAGGTTTATACACTGAAGCTTTCTTT | CSVSRTGLYTEAFF
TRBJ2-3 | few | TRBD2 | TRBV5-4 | TGTGCCAGCAGCTTGGGGCCAGCGGGGGCTCTCACAGATACGCAGTATTTT | CASSLGPAGALTDTQYF
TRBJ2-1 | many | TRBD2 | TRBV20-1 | TGCAGTGCTAGTTCGGGACTAGCGGGTTCTGAGCAGTTCTTC | CSASSGLAGSEQFF
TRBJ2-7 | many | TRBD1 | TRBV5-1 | TGCGCCAGCAGCGCGGGACAGGGTATGGTACTCGGTTTCGAGCAGTACTTC | CASSAGQGMVLGFEQYF
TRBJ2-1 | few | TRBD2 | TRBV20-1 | TGCAGTGCTAGCTCTAGCGGCAATGAGCAGTTCTTC | CSASSSGNEQFF
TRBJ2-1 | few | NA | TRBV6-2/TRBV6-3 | TGTGCCAGCAGTTACTCGACAGGAACACGGTCCCCGACCTCCTACAATGAGCAGTTCTTC | CASSYSTGTRSPTSYNEQFF